The next 21 T cell receptor beta chains were all read from a single sample in a study of blood T cells in healthy people across ages. Together with a sample-barcoded 5' primer, a J-beta primer mix was included in a second PCR lasting about 6 to 11 cycles. In TCRdb, the 5' RACE reads were re-called with MiXCR into one record per CDR3 protein. The sample includes about 1.1 million distinct CDR3 sequences, around two fifths of them seen just once. The sequenced sample was blood. Every receptor here comes from a man aged 18 to 30 in good health.

CDR3 sequence reads: CASSLGGWRTSGSTDTQYF. The CDR3 region has the DNA TGTGCCAGCAGCTTAGGGGGTTGGAGGACTAGCGGTTCCACAGATACGCAGTATTTT. The V call is TRBV7-9, the J call TRBJ2-3, with TRBD2 matching 10 bases. The CDR3 is 19 amino acids. CDR1 SEHNR and CDR2 FQNEAQ come from the germline V gene (reference sequence). The ends lost 1 base at V and 2 bases at J; junction bases unmatched: 12.

This chain links TRBV7-9 with TRBJ2-5, with TRBD1 as a possible D gene (6 bases). Germline V gene data show CDR1 as SEHNR and CDR2 as FQNEAQ (reference sequence). The length of the CDR3 is 15 residues. V was clipped by 4 bases and J by 2 bases, with 14 bases between them. The CDR3 DNA sequence: TGTGCCAGCAGCTCGACAGGACGGTTACAAGAGACCCAGTACTTC. It encodes CASSSTGRLQETQYF.

V is TRBV15 and J is TRBJ2-3; no clear D. The V end lost 0 bases, the J end lost 0 bases, and 7 bases lay between the germline ends. The CDR3 extends over 15 amino acids. The V gene's germline CDR1 is LNHNV and CDR2 YYDKDF (reference sequence). Here the CDR3 reads CATSRDAASTDTQYF. CDR3 DNA sequence: TGTGCCACCAGCAGAGATGCAGCCAGCACAGATACGCAGTATTTT. Full variable domain (remainder filled in from reference TRBV15 and TRBJ2-3): DAMVIQNPRYQVTQFGKPVTLSCSQTLNHNVMYWYQQKSSQAPKLLFHYYDKDFNNEADTPDNFQSRRPNTSFCFLDIRSPGLGDTAMYLCATSRDAASTDTQYFGPGTRLTVL.

This clonotype was detected only a few times. J is TRBJ1-1 and V is TRBV5-1; D uncertain. CDR1 is SGHRS, CDR2 YFSETQ, per germline. V gave up 0 bases and J gave up 6 bases, with 18 bases separating them. The CDR3 extends over 16 amino acids. The CDR3 nucleotides read TGCGCCAGCAGCTTGGGAGGCCGGGAGGGTTCCGCTGAAGCTTTCTTT. It encodes CASSLGGREGSAEAFF. The whole variable domain, filled in from reference TRBV5-1 and TRBJ1-1, reads KAGVTQTPRYLIKTRGQQVTLSCSPISGHRSVSWYQQTPGQGLQFLFEYFSETQRNKGNFPGRFSGRQFSNSRSEMNVSTLELGDSALYLCASSLGGREGSAEAFFGQGTRLTVV.

This clonotype was found a few times. The chain couples TRBV21-1 to TRBJ2-7; TRBD1, as called in the table, went unchecked against the DNA. TRBV21-1 is a pseudogene segment. The CDR3 totals 14 residues. The chain's CDR3 is CASSKHRDTYEQYF. The CDR3 DNA sequence: TGTGCCAGCAGCAAGCACCGGGACACCTACGAGCAGTACTTC.

This clonotype was seen a handful of times. This sequence joins TRBV27 and TRBJ1-5; D unclear. The germline CDR1 and CDR2 sequences are MNHEY and SMNVEV (reference sequence). The CDR3 has 15 residues. V lost 3 bases to trimming and J lost 0 bases, with 9 bases between them. Here the CDR3 DNA reads TGTGCCAGCAGTTTGAACCTCGGTAGCAATCAGCCCCAGCATTTT. Protein: CASSLNLGSNQPQHF.

This clonotype came up many times. This chain links TRBV20-1 with TRBJ2-1, with D possibly being TRBD1 (7 bases). The length of the CDR3 is 12 residues. V lost 2 bases to trimming and J lost 10 bases, with 12 bases between them. CDR1 and CDR2 (germline): DFQATT, SNEGSKA (reference sequence). As DNA, the CDR3 is TGCAGTGCTAGATTAGGAGGGGGCGAGCAGTTCTTC. This encodes CSARLGGGEQFF.

This chain links TRBV4-3 with TRBJ2-7; unclear D gene. Germline loops: CDR1 LGHNA, CDR2 YSLEER. This CDR3 spans 15 amino acids. The germline V and J ends were trimmed by 0 bases and 0 bases, with 9 bases remaining between them. Written as DNA, the CDR3 is TGCGCCAGCAGCCAAGATCTCGGGCCCTCCTACGAGCAGTACTTC. Translation gives CASSQDLGPSYEQYF.

This clonotype was seen more than once but under ten times. This sequence joins TRBV11-2 and TRBJ2-3, with D perhaps TRBD2 (7 bases). V was shortened by 2 bases and J by 4 bases, with 13 bases between the two germline ends. This CDR3 comprises 15 residues. Germline V gene data show CDR1 as SGHAT and CDR2 as FQNNGV. The CDR3 sequence: CASSLPRGAADTQYF. CDR3 coding DNA: TGTGCCAGCAGCTTACCCCGGGGGGCGGCAGATACGCAGTATTTT.

This sequence joins TRBV7-6 and TRBJ2-1; D is possibly TRBD1 or TRBD2 (6 bases each). Germline CDR1 SGHVS, CDR2 FNYEAQ. V was pared by 3 bases and J by 4 bases, with 19 bases between. The CDR3 extends over 17 amino acids. The CDR3 DNA is TGTGCCAGCAGCTTGGAAACTGGGGGGCCTGGTTACAATGAGCAGTTCTTC. Translating it yields CASSLETGGPGYNEQFF. Looking up the rest from reference TRBV7-6 and TRBJ2-1 gives the full variable domain: GAGVSQSPRYKVTKRGQDVALRCDPISGHVSLYWYRQALGQGPEFLTYFNYEAQQDKSGLPNDRFSAERPEGSISTLTIQRTEQRDSAMYRCASSLETGGPGYNEQFFGPGTRLTVL.

This chain connects TRBV20-1 to TRBJ2-1; tentatively, D is TRBD2 (5 bases). Germline V CDR1 and CDR2: DFQATT, SNEGSKA (reference sequence). The V end lost 0 bases, the J end lost 8 bases, and 11 bases lay between the germline ends. The CDR3 extends over 13 amino acids. In DNA form, the CDR3 reads TGCAGTGCTAGAGAAACTAGTGGAGATGAGCAGTTCTTC. Its translation: CSARETSGDEQFF.

The chain recombines TRBV29-1 with TRBJ2-1, with TRBD1 identical over 9 bases. Near its end, the DNA agrees better with TRBJ2-7, so the J call may be wrong. The germline gives CDR1 SQVTM, CDR2 ANQGSEA. This CDR3 has 15 residues. The CDR3 DNA follows: TGCAGCGTTAGGGACAGGGTGTCGTCTTACAATGAGCAGTACTTC. Translation gives CSVRDRVSSYNEQYF.

The chain couples TRBV5-1 to TRBJ1-2, with no clear D. Germline values: CDR1 SGHRS, CDR2 YFSETQ. V lost 0 bases and J lost 8, with 11 bases in between. The CDR3 is 13 amino acids. Written as DNA, the CDR3 is TGCGCCAGCAGCTTGGTGCCGGAGGACGGCTACACCTTC. Translation gives CASSLVPEDGYTF. Full variable domain (missing parts from reference TRBV5-1 and TRBJ1-2): KAGVTQTPRYLIKTRGQQVTLSCSPISGHRSVSWYQQTPGQGLQFLFEYFSETQRNKGNFPGRFSGRQFSNSRSEMNVSTLELGDSALYLCASSLVPEDGYTFGSGTRLTVV.

The chain carries TRBV4-2 and TRBJ2-3, with 12 bases identical to TRBD2. The germline V gene has CDR1 LGHNA and CDR2 YNFKEQ. CDR3 length: 16 amino acids. After removal of 1 base from V and 6 bases from J, the junction contained 5 bases not matched to a gene. The CDR3 bases are TGTGCCAGCAGCCAAGCGGCTAGCGGGGGGGCGGATACGCAGTATTTT. Amino acids: CASSQAASGGADTQYF.

This clonotype appeared many times. This chain connects TRBV11-1 to TRBJ1-4; D possibly corresponds to TRBD1 (5 bases). CDR3 length: 15 residues. Germline lookup yields CDR1 SGHAT and CDR2 FQDESV (reference sequence). Deletions cut 5 bases from V and 3 bases from J, with 13 bases between. The CDR3 is CASSRGTEPNEKLFF. The DNA for the CDR3 is TGTGCCAGCAGCCGAGGGACCGAGCCTAATGAAAAACTGTTTTTT.

Only a few counts were recorded for this clonotype. The V gene is TRBV25-1, the J gene TRBJ1-5, with D unresolved. The CDR3 consists of 14 residues. Per germline, CDR1 MGHDK and CDR2 SYGVNS. V was cut by 6 bases and J by 4 bases, with 13 bases left in between. The CDR3 loop reads CASSGGQANQPQHF. The CDR3 region has the DNA TGTGCCAGCAGCGGCGGCCAGGCAAATCAGCCCCAGCATTTT.

J is TRBJ1-2 and V is TRBV27; D perhaps matches TRBD1 (5 bases). Between the trimmed V and J ends, which lost 5 bases and 5 bases, there was a span of 18 bases. The CDR3 loop spans 15 amino acids. Germline-derived CDR1 and CDR2 are MNHEY and SMNVEV (reference sequence). The CDR3 region is CASSLQEAGGYGYTF. CDR3 coding DNA: TGTGCCAGCAGTCTACAGGAGGCTGGGGGGTATGGCTACACCTTC.

This chain connects TRBV18 to TRBJ1-1; possibly TRBD1 for D (6 bases). CDR3 size: 15 residues. Germline CDR1 reads KGHSH; CDR2 reads LQKENI. V was trimmed by 3 bases and J by 4 bases, leaving 15 bases between them. CDR3 in DNA: TGTGCCAGCTCACCTCCACAGGGACCGAGCACTGAAGCTTTCTTT. It yields the protein CASSPPQGPSTEAFF.

V and J are TRBV7-2 and TRBJ1-5; D ambiguous. Germline V gene lookup returns CDR1 SGHTA and CDR2 FQGNSA. Deletions cut 5 bases from V and 0 bases from J, with 17 bases between. The CDR3 covers 17 residues. CDR3 bases: TGTGCCAGCAGCCCCCGACGGCGGATTCTTAGCAATCAGCCCCAGCATTTT. Protein sequence: CASSPRRRILSNQPQHF. The variable domain in full, completed from reference TRBV7-2 and TRBJ1-5, reads GAGVSQSPSNKVTEKGKDVELRCDPISGHTALYWYRQSLGQGLEFLIYFQGNSAPDKSGLPSDRFSAERTGGSVSTLTIQRTQQEDSAVYLCASSPRRRILSNQPQHFGDGTRLSIL.

The V call is TRBV19, the J call TRBJ2-5, with D tentatively TRBD2 (5 bases). This CDR3 has 13 amino acids. CDR1 is LNHDA, CDR2 SQIVND, per germline (reference sequence). The V end lost 6 bases, the J end lost 8 bases, and 16 bases lay between the germline ends. In nucleotides, the CDR3 is TGTGCCAGTAGACCCTCGGACTGGGGAACCCAGTACTTC. As protein: CASRPSDWGTQYF.

The chain couples TRBV4-2 to TRBJ1-2; tentatively, D is TRBD1 (6 bases). Per germline, CDR1 LGHNA and CDR2 YNFKEQ. This CDR3 has 15 residues. V was pared by 0 bases and J by 2 bases, with 10 bases between. This CDR3 is CASSQDTQGNYGYTF. The CDR3, as DNA: TGTGCCAGCAGCCAAGATACCCAGGGGAACTATGGCTACACCTTC.